The entry that follows covers one T cell receptor (beta chain) sequence. No antigen is known for it. The sample is drawn from a study of cytomegalovirus exposure and HLA in healthy donors. Trimming took 0 bases from V and 9 from J, leaving 15 bases between them. CDR3 length: 15 amino acids. Notes on the study in general: The study dropped some indistinguishable V segments, TRBV6-2 and TRBV6-3 among them.

This PCR relied on a set of 60 Vbeta primers and 13 Jbeta primers. Measured with immunoSEQ multiplex PCR; TCRdb has only the in-frame clones, and not every one. This sample yields 150,000 to 200,000 clones, of which around 83% are seen a single time; approximately 1.1% belongs to the top ten. The chain uses TRBV23-1 and TRBJ1-3; the D is unclear. TRBV23-1 is designated an ORF whose function remains uncertain. The sequenced material came from PBMCs. The source of this sequence is a woman aged 40 to 55 in good health and CMV-seronegative. As DNA, the CDR3 is TGCGCCAGCAGTCAATCGTCCGACTTCCCGGCCACCATATATTTT. Translation: CASSQSSDFPATIYF.